This is a list of T cell receptor beta chains from one sample in a study of human T cells and chemical hapten exposure. TCRdb re-derived calls from the RACE reads in MiXCR, one entry per CDR3 protein. The sample holds a few hundred thousand distinct CDR3 sequences, over 6% seen once. The material was whole blood, obtained in connection with sensitization to the hapten diphenylcyclopropenone (DPC). The receptors here all came from a woman between 18 and 29 years old with alopecia areata. Some clones in this sample may be carry-over from other donors' samples. The CDR3 runs from the conserved cysteine through the conserved F or W. The order of the fields is V gene, J gene, D gene, clone size, CDR3 length, CDR3 protein, CDR3 DNA. A D gene is named only where the DNA matches it firmly. Size tells how often a clone was seen (once, few, many) or the class of an expanded clone, and some rows leave it out.

v_gene: TRBV27
j_gene: TRBJ1-2
d_gene: TRBD1
abundance: few
len: 16
CDR3aa: CASSLTGALFVYGYTF
CDR3nt: TGTGCCAGCAGTTTAACAGGGGCCCTCTTCGTCTATGGCTACACCTTC

v_gene: TRBV19
j_gene: TRBJ1-6
d_gene: TRBD1
abundance: few
len: 17
CDR3aa: CASKGDFTDRVDSPLHF
CDR3nt: TGTGCCAGTAAGGGGGACTTCACGGACAGGGTGGACTCACCCCTCCACTTT

v_gene: TRBV10-2
j_gene: TRBJ1-5
d_gene: NA
abundance: NA
len: 12
CDR3aa: CASSEGAQPQHF
CDR3nt: TGCGCCAGCAGTGAAGGGGCCCAGCCCCAGCATTTT

v_gene: TRBV11-2
j_gene: TRBJ2-4
d_gene: TRBD1
abundance: NA
len: 16
CDR3aa: CASSHLTGTDHLIQYF
CDR3nt: TGTGCCAGCAGCCATCTTACCGGGACAGATCATCTCATTCAGTACTTC

v_gene: TRBV7-9
j_gene: TRBJ1-5
d_gene: NA
abundance: many
len: 15
CDR3aa: CASSLAGSGNQPQHF
CDR3nt: TGTGCCAGCAGCTTAGCAGGGTCCGGAAATCAGCCCCAGCATTTT

v_gene: TRBV20-1
j_gene: TRBJ2-3
d_gene: NA
abundance: many
len: 12
CDR3aa: CSADPLADTQYF
CDR3nt: TGCAGTGCAGATCCGCTAGCGGATACGCAGTATTTT

v_gene: TRBV20-1
j_gene: TRBJ1-4
d_gene: TRBD1
abundance: many
len: 15
CDR3aa: CSARDHQGDNEKLFF
CDR3nt: TGCAGTGCTAGAGATCACCAGGGGGATAATGAAAAACTGTTTTTT

v_gene: TRBV5-6
j_gene: TRBJ1-2
d_gene: NA
abundance: NA
len: 13
CDR3aa: CASSQQGSYGYTF
CDR3nt: TGTGCCAGCAGCCAGCAGGGCAGCTATGGCTACACCTTC

v_gene: TRBV27
j_gene: TRBJ1-2
d_gene: NA
abundance: many
len: 14
CDR3aa: CASSLSGAGYGYTF
CDR3nt: TGTGCCAGCAGTTTATCCGGGGCCGGCTATGGCTACACCTTC

v_gene: TRBV29-1
j_gene: TRBJ2-5
d_gene: TRBD2
abundance: many
len: 16
CDR3aa: CSVEKSQRGRQETQYF
CDR3nt: TGCAGCGTTGAAAAGTCCCAGCGGGGGCGTCAAGAGACCCAGTACTTC